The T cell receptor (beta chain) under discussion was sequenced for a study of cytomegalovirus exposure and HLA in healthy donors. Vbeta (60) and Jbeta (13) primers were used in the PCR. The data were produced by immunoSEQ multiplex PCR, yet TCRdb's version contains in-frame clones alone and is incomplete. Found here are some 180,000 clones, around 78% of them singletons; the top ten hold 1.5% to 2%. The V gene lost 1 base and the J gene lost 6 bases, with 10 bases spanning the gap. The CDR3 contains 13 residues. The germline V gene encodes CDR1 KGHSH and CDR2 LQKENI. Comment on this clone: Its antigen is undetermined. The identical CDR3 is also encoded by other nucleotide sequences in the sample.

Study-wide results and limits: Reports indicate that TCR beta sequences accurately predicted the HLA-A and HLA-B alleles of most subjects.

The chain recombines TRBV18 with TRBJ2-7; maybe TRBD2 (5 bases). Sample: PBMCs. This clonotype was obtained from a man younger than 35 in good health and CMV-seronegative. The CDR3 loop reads CASSPLGGLEQYF. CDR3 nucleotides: TGTGCCAGCTCACCACTTGGAGGTCTCGAGCAGTACTTC. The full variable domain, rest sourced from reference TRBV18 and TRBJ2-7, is NAGVMQNPRHLVRRRGQEARLRCSPMKGHSHVYWYRQLPEEGLKFMVYLQKENIIDESGMPKERFSAEFPKEGPSILRIQQVVRGDSAAYFCASSPLGGLEQYFGPGTRLTVT.